Each of the 5 T cell receptor beta chains below was sequenced from the same sample in a study of T cell repertoires in cytomegalovirus infection. TCRdb independently ran MiXCR on the reads; one entry per CDR3 protein. The data hold hundreds of thousands of distinct CDR3 sequences, with roughly a third observed a single time. Antigen specificity for these receptors is unknown. The sample was cultured PBMCs, taken from culture after CMV antigen stimulation. These receptors all come from a human donor in good health (CMV status not recorded). Some clones in this sample may be carry-over from other donors' samples.

The gene calls are TRBV4-3 and TRBJ2-2, with 8 bases identical to TRBD2. The CDR3 sequence is 17 residues long. CDR1 and CDR2 (germline): LGHNA, YSLEER. The trim removed 1 base at V and 4 bases at J, leaving 8 bases unmatched. The CDR3 nucleotides are TGCGCCAGCAGCCAAGTTTTAACTAGCGGAGGCACCGGGGAGCTGTTTTTT. The encoded protein is CASSQVLTSGGTGELFF.

This clonotype has at least ten counts. The V and J genes are TRBV7-2 and TRBJ1-2; 8 bases fit TRBD1. V lost 5 bases to trimming and J lost 0 bases; unmatched junction nucleotides: 5. The CDR3 is 15 residues long. Germline V gene lookup returns CDR1 SGHTA and CDR2 FQGNSA. For the CDR3, the DNA is TGTGCCAGCAGCCCCGGACAGGGAGCTAACTATGGCTACACCTTC. Its protein is CASSPGQGANYGYTF.

This clonotype appeared a few times. The V and J genes are TRBV11-1 and TRBJ1-2; D not certain. Germline lookup yields CDR1 SGHAT and CDR2 FQDESV (reference sequence). With 5 bases removed from V and 8 bases from J, the gap between germline ends came to 21 bases. This CDR3 is 15 amino acids long. The CDR3 region is CASSTPHRGDLGYTF. The CDR3 DNA sequence: TGTGCCAGCAGCACTCCCCACCGCGGTGATTTGGGCTACACCTTC.

In its sample, this clonotype was seen many times. The J gene is TRBJ2-3, the V gene TRBV7-2, with TRBD1 matching over 9 bases. Germline CDR1 SGHTA, CDR2 FQGNSA. The CDR3 loop spans 15 amino acids. J was trimmed by 1 base and V by 1 base; bases with no gene match: 0. CDR3 bases: TGTGCCAGCAGCTTAGACAGGGGGCGCACAGATACGCAGTATTTT. This gives the protein CASSLDRGRTDTQYF.

The J gene is TRBJ2-7, the V gene TRBV10-3, with a tentative D call TRBD2 (6 bases). Trimming removed 4 bases from V and 2 bases from J, with 9 bases in between. In germline, CDR1 is ENHRY, CDR2 SYGVKD. The CDR3 has 13 residues. The CDR3 sequence: CAISVGLTYEQYF. The CDR3, as DNA: TGTGCCATCAGTGTCGGACTAACCTACGAGCAGTACTTC.